Listed here are 10 T cell receptor beta chains from one sample, sequenced in a study of blood T cell repertoires in COVID-19. Sequencing was performed with immunoSEQ multiplex PCR; in TCRdb, only in-frame clones are kept and a portion is missing. There are 90,000 to 130,000 clones in the sample; around nine tenths occur only once, and 3% to 4% lies in the top ten. Material: peripheral blood. The source of these receptors is a woman between 45 and 65 years old with acute or convalescent COVID-19.

The gene calls are TRBV21-1 and TRBJ2-5; the listed D gene, TRBD1, was not tested against the DNA. TRBV21-1 is classified as a pseudogene. The CDR3 totals 14 residues. The CDR3 DNA follows: TGTGCCAGGAGCAAACTTGACAGTCAAGAGACCCAGTACTTC. It codes for CARSKLDSQETQYF.

The chain carries TRBV2 and TRBJ2-5, with 7 nucleotides matching TRBD1. CDR1 is SNHLY, CDR2 FYNNEI, per germline. There are 15 residues in the CDR3. Trimming cost V 3 bases and J 5 bases; bases outside gene matches: 9. The CDR3 region has the DNA TGTGCCAGCAGTGAGTCAGTAGGGGGCCCGGAGACCCAGTACTTC. It specifies CASSESVGGPETQYF.

The rearrangement uses TRBV11-2 and TRBJ2-7; the D gene is possibly TRBD1 (6 bases). The germline CDR1 and CDR2 sequences are SGHAT and FQNNGV. The germline V and J ends were trimmed by 5 bases and 6 bases, with 14 bases remaining between them. CDR3 size: 13 residues. The CDR3 DNA reads as TGTGCCAGCAGCGCGAACAGGGACCGCGAGCAGTACTTC. It specifies CASSANRDREQYF.

This chain connects TRBV4-1 to TRBJ1-5, with D perhaps TRBD1 (5 bases). Germline CDR1 is MGHRA and CDR2 is YSYEKL. CDR3 length: 14 residues. The V gene lost 0 bases and the J gene lost 11 bases, with 14 bases spanning the gap. CDR3 in amino acids: CASSQDSGLSAQHF. CDR3 DNA sequence: TGCGCCAGCAGCCAAGATTCAGGGCTCTCGGCCCAGCATTTT.

The J gene is TRBJ2-1, the V gene TRBV7-9; 9 positions agree with TRBD1. The CDR3 has 15 residues. V dropped 3 bases and J dropped 8; count of bases not matched to a gene: 8. Germline V lookup: CDR1 SEHNR, CDR2 FQNEAQ (reference sequence). CDR3 loop: CASSFAGTGSHEQFF. The CDR3 nucleotides read TGTGCCAGCAGCTTCGCCGGGACAGGGTCACATGAGCAGTTCTTC.

The gene calls are TRBV11-2 and TRBJ2-7, with 12 bases identical to TRBD2. The V segment lost 5 bases and the J segment 0 bases; nucleotides outside the gene matches: 2. Germline values: CDR1 SGHAT, CDR2 FQNNGV. The CDR3 spans 15 residues. DNA for the CDR3: TGTGCCAGCAGCAAGACTAGCGGGAGCTCCTACGAGCAGTACTTC. As protein: CASSKTSGSSYEQYF.

The V and J genes are TRBV11-1 and TRBJ2-7; TRBD2 matches 10 bases. Germline lookup yields CDR1 SGHAT and CDR2 FQDESV (reference sequence). Germline trimming cut 5 bases from V and 6 bases from J; bases unmatched to any gene: 13. CDR3 length: 16 residues. As DNA, the CDR3 is TGTGCCAGCAGCCCGGGACTAGCGTGGGGGGCGACCGAGCAGTACTTC. Translating gives CASSPGLAWGATEQYF.

V and J are TRBV10-3 and TRBJ2-1, with TRBD2 matching 12 bases. V dropped 0 bases and J dropped 7; count of bases not matched to a gene: 1. Germline loops: CDR1 ENHRY, CDR2 SYGVKD. The CDR3 sequence is 15 residues long. The CDR3 sequence: CAISESGLAGNEQFF. The CDR3 region has the DNA TGTGCCATCAGTGAGTCGGGACTAGCGGGTAATGAGCAGTTCTTC.

The chain recombines TRBV5-1 with TRBJ1-4; D not certain. The germline gives CDR1 SGHRS, CDR2 YFSETQ. Trimming took off 4 bases at V and 8 bases at J, with 12 bases between the two ends. The CDR3 runs to 13 residues. CDR3 bases: TGCGCCAGCAGCCCACGGTCAAACGAAAAACTGTTTTTT. Its translation is CASSPRSNEKLFF.

The gene calls are TRBV6-5 and TRBJ1-5; TRBD1 agrees at 8 bases. Per the germline V gene, CDR1 is MNHEY and CDR2 is SVGAGI. This CDR3 is 15 amino acids long. V was clipped by 8 bases and J by 6 bases; unmatched bases: 12. For the CDR3, the DNA is TGTGCCAGCGCACCGAATCGACAGGGGCTTCAGCCCCAGCATTTT. Protein sequence: CASAPNRQGLQPQHF.